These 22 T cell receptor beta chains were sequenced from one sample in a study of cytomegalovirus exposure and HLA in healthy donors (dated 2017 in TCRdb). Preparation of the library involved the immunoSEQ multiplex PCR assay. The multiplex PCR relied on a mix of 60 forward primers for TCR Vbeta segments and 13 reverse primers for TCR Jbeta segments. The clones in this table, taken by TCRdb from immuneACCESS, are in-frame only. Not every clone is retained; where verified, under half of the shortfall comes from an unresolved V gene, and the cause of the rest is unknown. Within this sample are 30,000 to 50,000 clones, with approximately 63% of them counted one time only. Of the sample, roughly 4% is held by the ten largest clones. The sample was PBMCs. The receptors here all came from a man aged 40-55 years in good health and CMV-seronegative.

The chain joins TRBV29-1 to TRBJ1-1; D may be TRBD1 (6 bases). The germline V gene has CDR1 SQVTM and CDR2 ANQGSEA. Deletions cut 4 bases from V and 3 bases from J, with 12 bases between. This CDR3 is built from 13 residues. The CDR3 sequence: CSVAWDKDTEAFF. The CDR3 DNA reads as TGCAGCGTTGCCTGGGACAAGGACACTGAAGCTTTCTTT.

CDR3: CASSVETSGAHTQYF. CDR3 nucleotides: TGTGCCAGCAGCGTAGAGACTAGCGGAGCGCATACGCAGTATTTT. V usage is TRBV9 and J usage is TRBJ2-3, with 9 positions matching TRBD2. The CDR3 contains 15 residues. Germline V gives CDR1 SGDLS, CDR2 YYNGEE. J was trimmed by 7 bases and V by 0 bases; bases with no gene match: 6.

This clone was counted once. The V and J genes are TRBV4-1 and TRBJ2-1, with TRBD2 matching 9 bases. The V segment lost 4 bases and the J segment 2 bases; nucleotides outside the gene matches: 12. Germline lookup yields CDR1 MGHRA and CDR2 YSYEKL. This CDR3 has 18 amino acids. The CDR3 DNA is TGCGCCAGCAGCCCCCAATTAGGGAGCGGGGGGCCCTACAATGAGCAGTTCTTC. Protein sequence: CASSPQLGSGGPYNEQFF.

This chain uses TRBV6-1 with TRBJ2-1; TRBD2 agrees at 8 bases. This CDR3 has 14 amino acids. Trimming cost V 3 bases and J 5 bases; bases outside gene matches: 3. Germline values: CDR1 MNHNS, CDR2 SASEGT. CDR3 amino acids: CASSDLAGHNEQFF. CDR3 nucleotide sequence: TGTGCCAGCAGTGACCTAGCGGGCCACAATGAGCAGTTCTTC.

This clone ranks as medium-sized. The CDR3 region has the DNA TGTGCCAGCAGTGAAGCGGCAGGGGCTAGCACAGATACGCAGTATTTT. Encoded protein: CASSEAAGASTDTQYF. The chain recombines TRBV6-1 with TRBJ2-3; possible D gene TRBD1, 6 bases. The CDR3 has 16 residues. V was shortened by 0 bases and J by 0 bases, with 10 bases between the two germline ends. Per the germline V gene, CDR1 is MNHNS and CDR2 is SASEGT.

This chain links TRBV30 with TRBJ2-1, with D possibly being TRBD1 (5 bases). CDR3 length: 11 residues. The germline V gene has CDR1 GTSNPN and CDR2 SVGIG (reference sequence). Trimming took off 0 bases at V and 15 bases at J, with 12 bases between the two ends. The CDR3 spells CAWSVGAGRFF. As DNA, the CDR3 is TGTGCCTGGAGTGTAGGGGCAGGAAGGTTCTTC.

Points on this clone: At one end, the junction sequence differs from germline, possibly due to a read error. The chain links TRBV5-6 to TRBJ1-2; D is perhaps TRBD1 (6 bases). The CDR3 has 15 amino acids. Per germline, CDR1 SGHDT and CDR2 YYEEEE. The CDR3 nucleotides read TGTGCCAGCACCTTGGGGGCAGGGCTTACCTATGGCTACACCTTC. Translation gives CASTLGAGLTYGYTF.

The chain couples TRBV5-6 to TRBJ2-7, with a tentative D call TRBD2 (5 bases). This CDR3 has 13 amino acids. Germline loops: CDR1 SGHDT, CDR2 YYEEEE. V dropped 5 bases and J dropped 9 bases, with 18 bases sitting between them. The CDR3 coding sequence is TGTGCCAGCAGTGCCACTAGGATAGAGAGGCAGTACTTC. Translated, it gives CASSATRIERQYF.

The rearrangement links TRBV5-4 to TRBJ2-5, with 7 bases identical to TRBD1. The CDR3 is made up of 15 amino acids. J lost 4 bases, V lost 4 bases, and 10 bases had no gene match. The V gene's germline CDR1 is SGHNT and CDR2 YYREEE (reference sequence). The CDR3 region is CASSRDSVRGETQYF. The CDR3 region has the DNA TGTGCCAGCAGCCGGGACAGCGTCCGAGGAGAGACCCAGTACTTC.

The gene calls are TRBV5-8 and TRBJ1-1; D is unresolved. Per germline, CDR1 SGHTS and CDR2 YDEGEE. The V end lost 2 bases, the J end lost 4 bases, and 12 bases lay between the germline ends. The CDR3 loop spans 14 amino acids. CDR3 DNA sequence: TGTGCCAGCAGCTTTTCAGAGGTGTTCACTGAAGCTTTCTTT. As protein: CASSFSEVFTEAFF. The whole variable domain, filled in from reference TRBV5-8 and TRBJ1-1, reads EAGVTQSPTHLIKTRGQQATLRCSPISGHTSVYWYQQALGLGLQFLLWYDEGEERNRGNFPPRFSGRQFPNYSSELNVNALELEDSALYLCASSFSEVFTEAFFGQGTRLTVV.

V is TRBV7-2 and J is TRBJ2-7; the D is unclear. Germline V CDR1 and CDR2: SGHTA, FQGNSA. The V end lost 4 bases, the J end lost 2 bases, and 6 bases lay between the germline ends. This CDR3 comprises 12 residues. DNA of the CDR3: TGTGCCAGCAGCTCTGGCCCCTACGAGCAGTACTTC. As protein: CASSSGPYEQYF.

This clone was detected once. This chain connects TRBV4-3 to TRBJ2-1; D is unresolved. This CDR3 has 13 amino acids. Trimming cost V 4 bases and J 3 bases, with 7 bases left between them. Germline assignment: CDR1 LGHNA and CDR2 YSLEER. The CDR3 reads CASSPRVYNEQFF. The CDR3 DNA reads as TGCGCCAGCAGCCCCCGCGTCTACAATGAGCAGTTCTTC.

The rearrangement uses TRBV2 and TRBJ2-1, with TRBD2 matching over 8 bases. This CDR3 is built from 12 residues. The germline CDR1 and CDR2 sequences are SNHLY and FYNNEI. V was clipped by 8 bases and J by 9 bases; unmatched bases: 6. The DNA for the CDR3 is TGTGCCAGCCAACGGGGGGGGGTTGAGCAGTTCTTC. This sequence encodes CASQRGGVEQFF.

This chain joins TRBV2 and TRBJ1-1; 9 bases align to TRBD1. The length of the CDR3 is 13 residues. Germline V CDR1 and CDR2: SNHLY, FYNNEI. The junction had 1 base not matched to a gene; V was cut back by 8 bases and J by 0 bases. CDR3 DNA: TGTGCCAGCGGACAGGGGTTGAACACTGAAGCTTTCTTT. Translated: CASGQGLNTEAFF.

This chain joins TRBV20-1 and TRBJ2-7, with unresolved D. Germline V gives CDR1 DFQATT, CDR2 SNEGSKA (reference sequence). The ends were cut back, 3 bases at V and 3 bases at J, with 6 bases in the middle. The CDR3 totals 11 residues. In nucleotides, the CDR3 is TGCAGTGCTAGTTCGGGCTACGAGCAGTACTTC. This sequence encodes CSASSGYEQYF.

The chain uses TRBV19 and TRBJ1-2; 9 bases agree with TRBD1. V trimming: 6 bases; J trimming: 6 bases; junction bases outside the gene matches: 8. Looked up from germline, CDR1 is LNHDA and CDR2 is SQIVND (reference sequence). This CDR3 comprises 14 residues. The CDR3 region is CASSWDRVLDGYTF. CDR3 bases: TGTGCCAGTAGCTGGGACAGGGTGCTCGATGGCTACACCTTC.

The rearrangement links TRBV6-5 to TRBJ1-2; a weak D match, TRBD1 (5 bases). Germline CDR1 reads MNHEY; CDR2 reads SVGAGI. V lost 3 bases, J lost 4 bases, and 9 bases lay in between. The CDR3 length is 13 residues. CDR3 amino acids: CASSYQGSYGYTF. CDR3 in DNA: TGTGCCAGCAGTTATCAGGGTAGCTATGGCTACACCTTC.

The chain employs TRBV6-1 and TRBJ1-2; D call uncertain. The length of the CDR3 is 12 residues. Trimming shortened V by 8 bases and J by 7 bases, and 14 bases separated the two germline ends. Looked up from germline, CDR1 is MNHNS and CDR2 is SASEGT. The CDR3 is CASLAAGFGYTF. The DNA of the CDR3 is TGTGCCAGCTTAGCGGCCGGGTTTGGCTACACCTTC.

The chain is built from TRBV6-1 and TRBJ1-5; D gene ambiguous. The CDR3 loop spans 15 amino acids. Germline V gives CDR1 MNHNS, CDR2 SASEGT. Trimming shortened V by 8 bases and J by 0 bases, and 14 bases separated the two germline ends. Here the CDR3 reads CASLGTVDSNQPQHF. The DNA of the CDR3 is TGTGCCAGCCTGGGCACGGTTGATAGCAATCAGCCCCAGCATTTT.

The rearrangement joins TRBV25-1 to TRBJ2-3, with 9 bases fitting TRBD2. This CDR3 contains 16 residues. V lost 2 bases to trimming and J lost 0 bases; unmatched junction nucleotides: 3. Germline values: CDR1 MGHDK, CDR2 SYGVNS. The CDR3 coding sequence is TGTGCCAGCAGTGAAGGCAGCGGGGGGAGCACAGATACGCAGTATTTT. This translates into CASSEGSGGSTDTQYF.

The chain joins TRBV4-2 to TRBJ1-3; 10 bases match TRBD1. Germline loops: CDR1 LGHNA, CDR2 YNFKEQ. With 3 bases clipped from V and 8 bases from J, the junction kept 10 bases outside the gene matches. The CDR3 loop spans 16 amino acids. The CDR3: CASSQGTGTGVDTIYF. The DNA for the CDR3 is TGTGCCAGCAGCCAGGGCACCGGGACAGGGGTGGACACCATATATTTT.

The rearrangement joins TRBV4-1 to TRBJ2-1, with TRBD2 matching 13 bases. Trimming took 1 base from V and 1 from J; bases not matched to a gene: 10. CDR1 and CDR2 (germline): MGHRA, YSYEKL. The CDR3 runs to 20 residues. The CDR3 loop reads CASSQVGGTSGDGSYNEQFF. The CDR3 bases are TGCGCCAGCAGCCAAGTTGGTGGGACTAGCGGGGACGGATCCTACAATGAGCAGTTCTTC.